Listed here are 20 T cell receptor beta chains from one sample, sequenced in a study of blood T cell repertoires in COVID-19. The data were produced by immunoSEQ multiplex PCR, yet TCRdb's version contains in-frame clones alone and is incomplete. This sample yields approximately 250,000 clones, of which approximately 86% are seen a single time; about 8.6% belongs to the top ten. The sequencing input was peripheral blood. These receptors were taken from a man aged 35 to 55 with active or convalescent COVID-19.

This sequence joins TRBV11-3 and TRBJ2-5; 7 nucleotides line up with TRBD1. V shed 3 bases and J 1 base; nucleotides not matched to a gene: 2. Germline CDR1 is SGHNT and CDR2 is YENEEA. The CDR3 is made up of 14 amino acids. In DNA form, the CDR3 reads TGTGCCAGCAGCTTGCGGACAGGCCAAGAGACCCAGTACTTC. Translating it yields CASSLRTGQETQYF.

The rearrangement uses TRBV5-1 and TRBJ1-1; D is undetermined. Germline CDR1 and CDR2: SGHRS and YFSETQ. The CDR3 runs to 15 residues. The germline V and J ends were trimmed by 9 bases and 7 bases, with 25 bases remaining between them. CDR3 nucleotide sequence: TGCGCCAACCCACAGCCGCTGTACGTTGCCCATGAAGCTTTCTTT. It translates to CANPQPLYVAHEAFF.

The chain joins TRBV25-1 to TRBJ1-2; 10 nucleotides match TRBD1. The V and J ends lost 4 bases and 7 bases, in that order; junction bases with no gene match: 9. Per the germline V gene, CDR1 is MGHDK and CDR2 is SYGVNS. The CDR3 sequence is 15 residues long. The CDR3 coding sequence is TGTGCCAGCAGTGCCACGACAGGGGGCGTGGGTGGCTACACCTTC. It specifies CASSATTGGVGGYTF.

The V gene is TRBV25-1, the J gene TRBJ1-2; possible D gene TRBD1, 6 bases. Trimming took off 2 bases at V and 3 bases at J, with 7 bases between the two ends. Germline V gives CDR1 MGHDK, CDR2 SYGVNS. The CDR3 is 13 residues long. CDR3 protein: CASSEGTHYGYTF. The CDR3 bases are TGTGCCAGCAGTGAAGGGACACACTATGGCTACACCTTC.

The CDR3 is CASSPPGGSYNEQFF. CDR3 bases: TGTGCCAGCAGCCCCCCGGGGGGATCCTACAATGAGCAGTTCTTC. The rearrangement links TRBV27 to TRBJ2-1, with 7 bases lining up with TRBD2. This CDR3 is built from 15 residues. CDR1 and CDR2 (germline): MNHEY, SMNVEV (reference sequence). The V segment lost 6 bases and the J segment 1 base; nucleotides outside the gene matches: 6.

The rearrangement links TRBV5-8 to TRBJ2-7, with 11 bases aligning to TRBD1. Germline V lookup: CDR1 SGHTS, CDR2 YDEGEE. CDR3 size: 15 residues. V lost 5 bases to trimming and J lost 3 bases; unmatched junction nucleotides: 7. Here the CDR3 reads CASSFTGTGGYEQYF. In nucleotides, the CDR3 is TGTGCCAGCAGTTTCACCGGGACAGGGGGCTACGAGCAGTACTTC.

This chain uses TRBV5-5 with TRBJ2-7, with TRBD1 matching over 11 bases. Looked up from germline, CDR1 is SGHKS and CDR2 is YYEKEE (reference sequence). The ends lost 4 bases at V and 3 bases at J; junction bases unmatched: 12. The CDR3 totals 17 residues. This CDR3 reads CASSPRLRDRGFYEQYF. The CDR3 DNA reads TGTGCCAGCAGCCCCCGGCTCCGGGACAGGGGGTTCTACGAGCAGTACTTC.

This rearrangement joins TRBV9 to TRBJ1-1, with 10 bases fitting TRBD1. The junction had 4 bases not matched to a gene; V was cut back by 4 bases and J by 1 base. CDR1 and CDR2 from the germline V gene are SGDLS and YYNGEE. CDR3 length: 15 residues. CDR3 loop: CASSPRTGGNTEAFF. The CDR3 bases are TGTGCCAGCAGCCCGAGGACAGGGGGGAACACTGAAGCTTTCTTT.

The chain joins TRBV7-3 to TRBJ2-3; 10 bases agree with TRBD2. Trimming removed 0 bases from V and 2 bases from J; junction bases left unmatched: 11. The germline V gene has CDR1 SGHTA and CDR2 FQGTGA. The CDR3 contains 19 residues. The CDR3 DNA is TGTGCCAGCAGCTTAACCCCATTAAGGCTAGCGGGGGACACAGATACGCAGTATTTT. Its translation: CASSLTPLRLAGDTDTQYF.

The sample holds one count of this clone. The V and J genes are TRBV7-6 and TRBJ2-1; tentatively, D is TRBD1 (5 bases). V lost 2 bases to trimming and J lost 8 bases, with 16 bases between them. Germline loops: CDR1 SGHVS, CDR2 FNYEAQ. This CDR3 spans 15 amino acids. In DNA, the CDR3 is TGTGCCAGCAGCTTACTAGACAGCCAACGGCATGAGCAGTTCTTC. Residues: CASSLLDSQRHEQFF.

The CDR3 DNA reads TGCGCCAGCAGATCGGACCCAGGGGGGCAGTACTTC. Protein product: CASRSDPGGQYF. The chain employs TRBV5-1 and TRBJ2-7, with 7 bases that match TRBD1. The CDR3 is made up of 12 amino acids. Germline-derived CDR1 and CDR2 are SGHRS and YFSETQ. J was trimmed by 9 bases and V by 5 bases; bases with no gene match: 8.

Worth noting for this clone: Different DNA sequences within this sample yield the same CDR3. The chain recombines TRBV11-2 with TRBJ1-6; 7 bases are a match to TRBD1. This CDR3 comprises 15 residues. Germline V lookup: CDR1 SGHAT, CDR2 FQNNGV. The trim removed 1 base at V and 6 bases at J, leaving 3 bases unmatched. Written as DNA, the CDR3 is TGTGCCAGCAGCTTAGTACCAGGGGGTAATTCACCCCTCCACTTT. Protein product: CASSLVPGGNSPLHF.

The chain couples TRBV9 to TRBJ1-6; the D is unclear. V gave up 4 bases and J gave up 14 bases, with 13 bases separating them. Germline CDR1 and CDR2: SGDLS and YYNGEE. The CDR3 runs 12 residues. The CDR3 DNA reads as TGTGCCAGCAGCTACGACACAATTTCCCTCCACTTT. It is translated as CASSYDTISLHF.

The chain carries TRBV27 and TRBJ2-3; 8 positions agree with TRBD2. With V trimmed by 2 bases and J by 3 bases, 10 bases remained unmatched. The V gene's germline CDR1 is MNHEY and CDR2 SMNVEV (reference sequence). This CDR3 is built from 17 residues. CDR3 protein: CASSLRPGGGRTDTQYF. DNA of the CDR3: TGTGCCAGCAGTTTACGTCCGGGGGGGGGTAGAACAGATACGCAGTATTTT.

The V gene is TRBV5-6, the J gene TRBJ2-1; TRBD1 is a possible D gene (6 bases). The CDR3 contains 14 residues. CDR1 and CDR2 (germline): SGHDT, YYEEEE. Trimming pared 0 bases from V and 8 bases from J, leaving 12 bases between. CDR3: CASSLGLDSDEQFF. In DNA, the CDR3 is TGTGCCAGCAGCTTGGGGTTGGACAGCGATGAGCAGTTCTTC. The full variable domain, in which reference TRBV5-6 and TRBJ2-1 provide the parts outside the CDR3, is DAGVTQSPTHLIKTRGQQVTLRCSPKSGHDTVSWYQQALGQGPQFIFQYYEEEERQRGNFPDRFSGHQFPNYSSELNVNALLLGDSALYLCASSLGLDSDEQFFGPGTRLTVL.

The rearrangement joins TRBV5-8 to TRBJ2-5; no clear D. This CDR3 has 13 amino acids. Germline V CDR1 and CDR2: SGHTS, YDEGEE. Between the trimmed V and J ends, which lost 3 bases and 6 bases, there was a span of 12 bases. The CDR3 region is CASSSHRSKTQYF. The CDR3 DNA is TGTGCCAGCAGCTCCCACAGAAGCAAGACCCAGTACTTC.

This clone was picked up one time. The chain employs TRBV27 and TRBJ1-6; D remains unclear. Germline loops: CDR1 MNHEY, CDR2 SMNVEV (reference sequence). Trimming removed 2 bases at V and 7 bases at J, with 12 bases between. This CDR3 has 15 amino acids. CDR3 protein: CASSLTRAGNSPLHF. The CDR3 DNA is TGTGCCAGCAGTTTAACGAGGGCCGGCAATTCACCCCTCCACTTT.

V usage is TRBV12-3 or TRBV12-4 and J usage is TRBJ1-1; D is undetermined. Trimming cost V 3 bases and J 7 bases, with 6 bases left between them. There are 11 residues in the CDR3. CDR3 DNA sequence: TGTGCCAGCAGTTTTGAGGGTGAAGCTTTCTTT. It translates to CASSFEGEAFF.

V is TRBV27 and J is TRBJ2-1; D not certain. Germline V CDR1 and CDR2: MNHEY, SMNVEV (reference sequence). CDR3 size: 14 residues. Trimming cost V 2 bases and J 5 bases, with 10 bases left between them. The CDR3 region is CASSLAHTHNEQFF. As DNA, the CDR3 is TGTGCCAGCAGTTTAGCTCATACTCACAATGAGCAGTTCTTC.

The chain links TRBV27 to TRBJ1-6; possibly TRBD1 for D (5 bases). The CDR3 runs 14 residues. V lost 3 bases and J 10 bases, leaving 13 bases between the germline ends. The germline CDR1 and CDR2 sequences are MNHEY and SMNVEV (reference sequence). CDR3 loop: CASSLPGEQSPLHF. The CDR3 coding sequence is TGTGCCAGCAGTTTGCCGGGGGAGCAGTCACCCCTCCACTTT.